This TCR beta chain is from a study of T cells in narcolepsy. Germline V CDR1 and CDR2: SGHRS, YFSETQ. V was shortened by 3 bases and J by 4 bases, with 12 bases between the two germline ends. This CDR3 contains 14 residues. Profiling relied on immunoSEQ multiplex PCR, and the TCRdb table lists in-frame clones only, not all of them. The sample consists of fewer than 30,000 clones, 85% of them appearing once. This sequence originates from a human donor with narcolepsy. The rearrangement uses TRBV5-1 and TRBJ2-3, with unresolved D. The specimen was CD45RA- memory CD4+ T cells from PBMCs. The CDR3 is CASSSNNSPDTQYF. CDR3 nucleotide sequence: TGCGCCAGCAGCTCCAATAACAGTCCAGATACGCAGTATTTT.